Listed below are T cell receptor beta chains from one sample, sequenced in a study of T cells in Graves' hyperthyroidism and ophthalmopathy. TCRdb reanalysed the multiplex PCR reads using MiXCR and keeps one entry per CDR3 protein. The table records 350,000 to 450,000 distinct CDR3 sequences, 11% to 15% of them present only once. The sequencing sample was made of blood. The receptors here all came from a woman in her sixties with Graves' hyperthyroidism. CDR3s include the opening cysteine and the closing phenylalanine or tryptophan. Fields, in order: D gene, J gene, V gene, clone size, CDR3 DNA, CDR3 protein. D genes are given only for firm matches. Clone size is shown for a subset of rows, as once, few, many or a class of expanded clone.

>TRBD2|TRBJ2-1|TRBV12-5|few
TGTGCTAGTGGTTCTCAGCTAGCGGGACGATTTAATGGGCAGTTCTTC
CASGSQLAGRFNGQFF
>TRBD1|TRBJ1-5|TRBV6-1|many
TGTGCCAGCAGTGGACAGGGAGGGCACCAGCCCCAGCATTTT
CASSGQGGHQPQHF
>TRBD2|TRBJ2-7|TRBV5-1|NA
TGCGCCAGCAGCAACAGCGGGAGCGAGCAGTACTTC
CASSNSGSEQYF
>TRBD2|TRBJ2-3|TRBV4-2|many
TGTGCCAGCAGCCTCCCGAGCGGGGCAGCGGGAGGTGATACGCAGTATTTT
CASSLPSGAAGGDTQYF
>TRBD2|TRBJ2-7|TRBV6-2/TRBV6-3|many
TGTGCCAGCAGTTTCGGACTAGCGGGAGGCAGCTCCTACGAGCAGTACTTC
CASSFGLAGGSSYEQYF
>TRBD1|TRBJ2-7|TRBV11-2|many
TGTGCCAGCAGCCAGGGGGACCCGCAATTATCCGAGCAGTACTTC
CASSQGDPQLSEQYF
>TRBD2|TRBJ2-2|TRBV5-1|NA
TGCGCCAGCAGCCCGACTAGCGGGAGGCAGAACACCGGGGAGCTGTTTTTT
CASSPTSGRQNTGELFF
>TRBD2|TRBJ2-2|TRBV19|few
TGTGCCAGTAGCGACGGACTAGCGGGAGGTACCGGGGAGCTGTTTTTT
CASSDGLAGGTGELFF
>TRBD2|TRBJ2-1|TRBV20-1|many
TGCAGTGCTAGAAGGGAGGGCATGGAGCAGTTCTTC
CSARREGMEQFF
>TRBD2|TRBJ2-1|TRBV7-9|many
TGTGCCAGCATCCTCCTAGCGGGAGGGAACAATGAGCAGTTCTTC
CASILLAGGNNEQFF
>TRBD2|TRBJ2-1|TRBV20-1|few
TGCAGTGCTAGACCTAGCGGGGCCCTGAGAGGAAGCAATGAGCAGTTCTTC
CSARPSGALRGSNEQFF
>NA|TRBJ1-1|TRBV11-3|NA
TGTGCCAGCAGCTTAGACGACTCCCAGAACACTGAAGCTTTCTTT
CASSLDDSQNTEAFF
>NA|TRBJ2-3|TRBV19|NA
TGTGCCAGTAGTATAGGTTGGAGGGGAGATACGCAGTATTTT
CASSIGWRGDTQYF
>NA|TRBJ1-5|TRBV2|many
TGTGCCAGCAGTGAGAGTTGGGGGCGGCCCCAGCATTTT
CASSESWGRPQHF
>NA|TRBJ2-2|TRBV5-1|few
TGCGCCAGCAGAGACAGCATGAACACCGGGGAGCTGTTTTTT
CASRDSMNTGELFF
>TRBD1|TRBJ2-7|TRBV19|NA
TGTGCCAGTAGTAACCCCGGGACAGCGTTCTACGAGCAGTACTTC
CASSNPGTAFYEQYF
>NA|TRBJ2-1|TRBV12-3/TRBV12-4|few
TGTGCCAGCAGTCTATCAATGCTAGAATCCAATGAGCAGTTCTTC
CASSLSMLESNEQFF
>TRBD2|TRBJ2-7|TRBV20-1|NA
TGCAGTGCTAGAGGACTAGCGGGACACTACGAGCAGTACTTC
CSARGLAGHYEQYF
>TRBD1|TRBJ2-3|TRBV29-1|few
TGCAGCGGGGGACAGTTTAGCACAGATACGCAGTATTTT
CSGGQFSTDTQYF
>NA|TRBJ2-5|TRBV18|many
TGTGCCAGCTCACTGTCCGCCTTAGAGACCCAGTACTTC
CASSLSALETQYF
>NA|TRBJ2-1|TRBV6-1|NA
TGTGCCAGCAGTGAAGTGAGTAACAGAGTCGGGGGCAATGAGCAGTTCTTC
CASSEVSNRVGGNEQFF
>NA|TRBJ1-4|TRBV6-1|NA
TGTGCCAGCGGGGGGGGGGGTGAGGAAAAACTGTTTTTT
CASGGGGEEKLFF
>TRBD1|TRBJ2-6|TRBV6-2/TRBV6-3|NA
TGTGCCAGCAGCCCACTGGGACAGGGTCTCTCTGGGGCCAACGTCCTGACTTTC
CASSPLGQGLSGANVLTF
>NA|TRBJ1-5|TRBV10-2|many
TGCGCCAGCAGGACGGACGGTCGTAGCAATCAGCCCCAGCATTTT
CASRTDGRSNQPQHF
>NA|TRBJ2-7|TRBV20-1|NA
TGCAGTGCTCTTGGGGAGACCCACGAGCAGTACTTC
CSALGETHEQYF